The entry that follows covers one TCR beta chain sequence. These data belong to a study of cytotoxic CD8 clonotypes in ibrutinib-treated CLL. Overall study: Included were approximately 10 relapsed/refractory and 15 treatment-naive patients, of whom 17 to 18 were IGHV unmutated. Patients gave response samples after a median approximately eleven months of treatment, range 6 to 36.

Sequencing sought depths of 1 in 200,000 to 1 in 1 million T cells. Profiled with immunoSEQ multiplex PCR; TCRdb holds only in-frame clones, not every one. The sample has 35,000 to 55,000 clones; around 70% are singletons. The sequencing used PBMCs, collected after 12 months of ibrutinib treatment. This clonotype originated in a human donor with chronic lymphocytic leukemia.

The CDR3 is CASSQATGSTQPQHF. Written as DNA, the CDR3 is TGCGCCAGCAGCCAAGCGACAGGGTCGACTCAGCCCCAGCATTTT. The rearrangement uses TRBV4-1 and TRBJ1-5, with TRBD1 matching 7 bases. V was clipped by 1 base and J by 6 bases; unmatched bases: 6. Germline CDR1 MGHRA, CDR2 YSYEKL. The CDR3 totals 15 residues.